Listed below are T cell receptor beta chains from one sample, sequenced in a study of T-cell memory formation after mild COVID-19. One entry per CDR3 protein results from TCRdb running MiXCR on the 5' RACE reads. This table has some 490,000 distinct CDR3 sequences, around a sixth appearing once. The material sequenced was PBMCs or a T cell subset sorted from them (not recorded which). These receptors originate from an adult woman who had mild COVID-19 (a few samples of this study predate the infection). Cell type and time point are not known. Both conserved end residues are part of each CDR3. D genes are given only for firm matches. A clone size is listed for some rows: how often the clone was seen (once, few, many), or a class if it is expanded.

V gene	J gene	clone size	D gene	CDR3 protein	CDR3 DNA
TRBV9	TRBJ1-1	-	-	CASSETGLVDEAFF	TGTGCCAGCAGCGAAACGGGGCTGGTTGATGAAGCTTTCTTT
TRBV3-1	TRBJ2-7	many	TRBD2	CASRPTSGSSYEQYF	TGTGCCAGCAGACCAACTAGCGGGAGCTCCTACGAGCAGTACTTC
TRBV4-2	TRBJ1-2	few	-	CASSSEQQATLYGYTF	TGTGCCAGCAGCTCGGAACAACAGGCGACCTTATATGGCTACACCTTC
TRBV14	TRBJ2-1	-	-	CASSLQPTNNEQFF	TGTGCCAGCAGCCTCCAACCGACCAACAATGAGCAGTTCTTC
TRBV15	TRBJ2-7	-	-	CATSRVGGSGTPYEQYF	TGTGCCACCAGCAGAGTTGGGGGATCGGGGACTCCCTACGAGCAGTACTTC
TRBV9	TRBJ2-7	few	-	CASSVTGQIYEQYF	TGTGCCAGCAGCGTAACCGGGCAGATCTACGAGCAGTACTTC
TRBV5-4	TRBJ2-6	few	-	CASSWSWVSGANVLTF	TGTGCCAGCAGCTGGTCTTGGGTGTCTGGGGCCAACGTCCTGACTTTC
TRBV7-9	TRBJ1-2	-	TRBD1	CASSHGQGAGGDYGYTF	TGTGCCAGCAGCCACGGACAGGGGGCGGGAGGTGACTATGGCTACACCTTC
TRBV12-3/TRBV12-4	TRBJ2-3	few	-	CASSFYDGTDTQYF	TGTGCCAGCAGTTTTTACGACGGTACAGATACGCAGTATTTT
TRBV5-1	TRBJ2-1	-	TRBD2	CASSLGTSIGGARSYNEQFF	TGCGCCAGCAGCTTGGGGACCTCTATCGGGGGGGCCAGATCCTACAATGAGCAGTTCTTC
TRBV5-1	TRBJ2-3	-	TRBD2	CASSIAGVGDTQYF	TGCGCCAGCAGTATAGCGGGAGTTGGGGATACGCAGTATTTT
TRBV9	TRBJ2-7	once	TRBD2	CASSAGGLPSYEQYF	TGTGCCAGCAGCGCGGGGGGGCTCCCTTCCTACGAGCAGTACTTC
TRBV10-3	TRBJ2-7	-	TRBD1	CAISAPTGTYEQYF	TGTGCCATCAGTGCCCCGACAGGGACGTACGAGCAGTACTTC
TRBV14	TRBJ2-5	few	-	CASSQGAWPGETQYF	TGTGCCAGCAGCCAAGGCGCCTGGCCGGGGGAGACCCAGTACTTC
TRBV20-1	TRBJ2-7	-	TRBD1	CSATRDRGRLSSYEQYF	TGCAGTGCTACCCGGGACAGGGGGCGTTTAAGCTCCTACGAGCAGTACTTC
TRBV27	TRBJ1-1	-	-	CASRWGGRMNTEAFF	TGTGCCAGCAGATGGGGGGGGCGGATGAACACTGAAGCTTTCTTT
TRBV2	TRBJ2-7	-	TRBD1	CASSERTGEYF	TGTGCCAGCAGCGAACGGACAGGGGAGTACTTC
TRBV7-3	TRBJ1-6	few	-	CASNSAGSLFTPLHF	TGTGCCAGCAACTCAGCCGGGTCACTCTTCACACCCCTCCACTTT
TRBV5-4	TRBJ2-5	-	-	CASSYQPQETQYF	TGTGCCAGCAGCTACCAGCCTCAAGAGACCCAGTACTTC
TRBV30	TRBJ2-5	-	-	CAWSGVRQETQYF	TGTGCCTGGAGCGGGGTTCGGCAAGAGACCCAGTACTTC
TRBV6-2/TRBV6-3	TRBJ1-2	few	-	CASSYSNQGLPYGYTF	TGTGCCAGCAGTTACTCGAACCAGGGCCTACCTTATGGCTACACCTTC
TRBV20-1	TRBJ2-7	-	TRBD2	CSASGTSGRALYEQYF	TGCAGTGCTTCCGGGACTAGCGGGAGGGCCCTCTACGAGCAGTACTTC
TRBV2	TRBJ2-7	-	-	CASRSLGRASYEQYF	TGTGCCAGCAGGAGCCTCGGCCGGGCCAGCTACGAGCAGTACTTC
TRBV20-1	TRBJ1-6	few	-	CSALPGGAYNSPLHF	TGCAGTGCTCTGCCCGGTGGGGCCTATAATTCACCCCTCCACTTT
TRBV3-1	TRBJ2-1	-	TRBD1	CASSQDPGQGFNEQFF	TGTGCCAGCAGCCAAGATCCGGGACAGGGGTTCAATGAGCAGTTCTTC
TRBV2	TRBJ2-5	few	-	CASMSDETQYF	TGTGCCAGCATGTCGGATGAGACCCAGTACTTC
TRBV20-1	TRBJ1-2	few	-	CSARVGSSSGYTF	TGCAGTGCTAGAGTAGGCAGCAGCAGTGGCTACACCTTC
TRBV12-3/TRBV12-4	TRBJ1-5	many	-	CASSWGTGSLGQPQHF	TGTGCCAGCAGCTGGGGAACAGGGAGTCTGGGCCAGCCCCAGCATTTT
TRBV6-2/TRBV6-3	TRBJ2-7	few	-	CASSWDTTYEQYF	TGTGCCAGCAGTTGGGACACCACCTACGAGCAGTACTTC
TRBV4-1	TRBJ2-3	-	-	CASRSYTSTDTQYF	TGCGCCAGCAGGTCATATACCAGCACAGATACGCAGTATTTT
TRBV5-1	TRBJ1-1	-	-	CASSLVPRSDTEAFF	TGCGCCAGCAGCTTGGTACCCAGGTCGGACACTGAAGCTTTCTTT
TRBV5-1	TRBJ1-6	few	TRBD1	CASSGQGGNSPLHF	TGCGCCAGCAGCGGACAGGGCGGTAATTCACCCCTCCACTTT
TRBV5-1	TRBJ2-7	many	TRBD1	CASSSGTGTYEQYF	TGTGCCAGCAGCTCCGGGACAGGGACCTACGAGCAGTACTTC
TRBV5-1	TRBJ2-1	many	TRBD1	CASRPGTGGYNEQFF	TGCGCCAGCAGACCCGGGACAGGGGGCTACAATGAGCAGTTCTTC
TRBV29-1	TRBJ1-3	few	-	CSVEADRRNTIYF	TGCAGCGTTGAGGCAGATCGGAGAAACACCATATATTTT
TRBV20-1	TRBJ2-2	-	TRBD2	CSATPGLGSTGELFF	TGCAGTGCTACTCCGGGACTAGGGAGCACCGGGGAGCTGTTTTTT
TRBV24-1	TRBJ1-1	few	-	CATRNTGTRNTEAFF	TGTGCCACCAGGAATACCGGGACAAGGAACACTGAAGCTTTCTTT
TRBV19	TRBJ2-7	-	-	CATSNYLGSSYEQYF	TGTGCCACTTCGAATTATTTAGGGAGCTCCTACGAGCAGTACTTC
TRBV6-5	TRBJ2-7	few	-	CASRISGEQYF	TGTGCCAGCAGGATTTCGGGCGAGCAGTACTTC
TRBV18	TRBJ2-7	few	TRBD2	CASSPTREGMTGEQYF	TGTGCCAGCTCACCAACCCGGGAGGGAATGACGGGCGAGCAGTACTTC
TRBV6-6	TRBJ2-7	-	TRBD1	CASSGPGQSSYEQYF	TGTGCCAGCAGTGGACCGGGACAGAGCTCCTACGAGCAGTACTTC
TRBV12-3/TRBV12-4	TRBJ2-7	many	-	CASSLPVGEQYF	TGTGCCAGCAGTTTACCTGTAGGCGAGCAGTACTTC
TRBV2	TRBJ2-3	once	TRBD1	CASRQGANTDTQYF	TGTGCCAGCAGGCAGGGGGCTAACACAGATACGCAGTATTTT